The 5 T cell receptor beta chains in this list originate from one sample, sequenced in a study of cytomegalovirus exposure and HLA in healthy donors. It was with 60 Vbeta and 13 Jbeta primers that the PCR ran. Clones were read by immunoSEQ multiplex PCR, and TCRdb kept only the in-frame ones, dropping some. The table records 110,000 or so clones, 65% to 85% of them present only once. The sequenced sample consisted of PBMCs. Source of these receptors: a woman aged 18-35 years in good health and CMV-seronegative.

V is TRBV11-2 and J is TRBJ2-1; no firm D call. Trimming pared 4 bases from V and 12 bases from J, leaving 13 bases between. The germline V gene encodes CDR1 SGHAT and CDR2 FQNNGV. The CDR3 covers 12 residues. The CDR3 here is CASSYRGTAQFF. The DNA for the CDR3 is TGTGCCAGCAGCTATCGAGGTACGGCGCAGTTCTTC.

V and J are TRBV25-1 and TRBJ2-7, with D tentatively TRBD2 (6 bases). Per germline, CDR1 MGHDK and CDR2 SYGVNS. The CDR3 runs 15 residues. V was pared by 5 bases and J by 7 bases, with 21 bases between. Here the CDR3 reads CASSNTLGPGREQYV. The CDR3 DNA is TGTGCCAGCAGTAACACTCTCGGACCTGGGAGGGAGCAGTACGTC.

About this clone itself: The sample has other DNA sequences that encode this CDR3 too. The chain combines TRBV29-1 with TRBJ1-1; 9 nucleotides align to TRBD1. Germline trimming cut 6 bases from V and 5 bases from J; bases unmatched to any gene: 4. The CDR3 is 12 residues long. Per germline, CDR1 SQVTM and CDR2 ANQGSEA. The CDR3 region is CSVGTGNTEAFF. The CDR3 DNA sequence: TGCAGCGTAGGGACAGGGAATACTGAAGCTTTCTTT.

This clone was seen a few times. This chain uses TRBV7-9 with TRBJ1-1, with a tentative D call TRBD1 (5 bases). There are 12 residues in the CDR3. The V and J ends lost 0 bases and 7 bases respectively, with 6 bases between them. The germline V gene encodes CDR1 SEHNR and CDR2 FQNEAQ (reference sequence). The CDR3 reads CASSLAQGEAFF. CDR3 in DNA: TGTGCCAGCAGCTTAGCCCAGGGTGAAGCTTTCTTT.

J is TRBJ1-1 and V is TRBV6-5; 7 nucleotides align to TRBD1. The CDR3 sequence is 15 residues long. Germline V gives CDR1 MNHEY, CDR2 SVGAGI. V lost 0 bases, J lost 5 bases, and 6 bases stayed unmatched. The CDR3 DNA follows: TGTGCCAGCAGTTACTCAAAGGGGGCGAGAACTGAAGCTTTCTTT. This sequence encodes CASSYSKGARTEAFF.